This paragraph reports one T cell receptor (beta chain). Sequenced by immunoSEQ multiplex PCR; TCRdb stores in-frame clones only, minus some. This table holds around 100,000 clones, approximately 90% found once. The sample originates from a study of control samples from healthy donors and cancer patients. This TCR derives from a man aged 55 to 70 with lung cancer. The sequencing input was PBMCs.

The CDR3 spells CASSLNGEINEKLFF. CDR3 coding DNA: TGCGCCAGCAGCTTGAACGGGGAAATCAATGAAAAACTGTTTTTT. This rearrangement joins TRBV5-1 to TRBJ1-4; D not resolved. Per germline, CDR1 SGHRS and CDR2 YFSETQ. CDR3 length: 15 residues. V shed 1 base and J shed 5 bases, with 12 bases lying between them. The complete variable domain, with remaining parts taken from reference TRBV5-1 and TRBJ1-4, reads KAGVTQTPRYLIKTRGQQVTLSCSPISGHRSVSWYQQTPGQGLQFLFEYFSETQRNKGNFPGRFSGRQFSNSRSEMNVSTLELGDSALYLCASSLNGEINEKLFFGSGTQLSVL.